These 5 T cell receptor beta chains were sequenced from one sample in a study of blood T cell repertoires in COVID-19. Profiled with immunoSEQ multiplex PCR; TCRdb holds only in-frame clones, not every one. The profile covers approximately 180,000 clones, with approximately 87% appearing a single time and roughly an eighth taken by the ten largest. The sequencing sample was made of peripheral blood. Receptors were obtained from a woman between 65 and 79 years old with COVID-19, enrolled during active disease.

With regard to this clone: The same CDR3 also results from other DNA sequences found in this sample. The CDR3 sequence is CASSRQGSSYEQYF. CDR3 sequence (DNA): TGTGCCAGTAGTAGGCAGGGGAGCTCCTACGAGCAGTACTTC. The chain joins TRBV19 to TRBJ2-7, with D perhaps matching TRBD1 (6 bases). Trimming removed 4 bases at V and 0 bases at J, with 10 bases between. In germline, CDR1 is LNHDA, CDR2 SQIVND (reference sequence). The CDR3 is made up of 14 amino acids.

This chain joins TRBV7-2 and TRBJ1-1, with a weak D call TRBD1 (5 bases). This CDR3 comprises 13 residues. V was pared by 3 bases and J by 3 bases, with 8 bases between. Germline-derived CDR1 and CDR2 are SGHTA and FQGNSA. As DNA, the CDR3 is TGTGCCAGCAGCTTTTCGGGGGACACTGAAGCTTTCTTT. This encodes CASSFSGDTEAFF. Based on the CDR3 plus reference TRBV7-2 and TRBJ1-1, the full variable domain is GAGVSQSPSNKVTEKGKDVELRCDPISGHTALYWYRQSLGQGLEFLIYFQGNSAPDKSGLPSDRFSAERTGGSVSTLTIQRTQQEDSAVYLCASSFSGDTEAFFGQGTRLTVV.

This chain joins TRBV5-6 and TRBJ2-5; D is perhaps TRBD1 (6 bases). V shed 4 bases and J shed 3 bases, with 10 bases lying between them. Germline CDR1 SGHDT, CDR2 YYEEEE. This CDR3 has 13 amino acids. CDR3 amino acids: CASSADRKETQYF. The CDR3 region has the DNA TGTGCCAGCAGCGCGGACAGAAAAGAGACCCAGTACTTC.

V gene TRBV7-2 combines with J gene TRBJ2-1; 12 bases align to TRBD2. V lost 5 bases, J lost 8 bases, and 10 bases stayed unmatched. The germline gives CDR1 SGHTA, CDR2 FQGNSA. The CDR3 is 16 amino acids. The CDR3 loop reads CASSPSLAGGGDEQFF. The CDR3 nucleotides are TGTGCCAGCAGCCCGAGTCTAGCGGGAGGGGGGGATGAGCAGTTCTTC. The entire variable domain, with the rest obtained from reference TRBV7-2 and TRBJ2-1, is as follows: GAGVSQSPSNKVTEKGKDVELRCDPISGHTALYWYRQSLGQGLEFLIYFQGNSAPDKSGLPSDRFSAERTGGSVSTLTIQRTQQEDSAVYLCASSPSLAGGGDEQFFGPGTRLTVL.

V is TRBV7-8 and J is TRBJ2-1; 7 nucleotides match TRBD2. J lost 3 bases, V lost 1 base, and 6 bases had no gene match. CDR1 is SGHVS, CDR2 FQNEAQ, per germline. The CDR3 has 16 amino acids. The CDR3 nucleotides read TGTGCCAGCAGCTTAGTAAGGCTAGCGGACTACAATGAGCAGTTCTTC. It encodes CASSLVRLADYNEQFF.